This section outlines one T cell receptor beta chain sequence together with its context. Its antigen is unidentified. This sample was included in a study of cytomegalovirus exposure and HLA in healthy donors. General study results and limits: In vitro experiments confirmed that a few CMV-associated chains were specific for CMV antigens.

In germline, CDR1 is MNHEY, CDR2 SVGAGI. The CDR3 consists of 13 residues. V lost 6 bases to trimming and J lost 3 bases, with 9 bases between them. The PCR was carried out with 60 Vbeta primers and 13 Jbeta primers. Sequencing was performed with immunoSEQ multiplex PCR; in TCRdb, only in-frame clones are kept and a portion is missing. Here the sample spans approximately 120,000 clones, roughly 80% being singletons. The TCR was taken from a female donor in good health and CMV-seronegative. The chain is built from TRBV6-5 and TRBJ1-3; D may be TRBD1 (6 bases). Specimen: PBMCs. The CDR3 bases are TGTGCCAGCAGGAGGACAGTTGGAAACACCATATATTTT. It is translated as CASRRTVGNTIYF.